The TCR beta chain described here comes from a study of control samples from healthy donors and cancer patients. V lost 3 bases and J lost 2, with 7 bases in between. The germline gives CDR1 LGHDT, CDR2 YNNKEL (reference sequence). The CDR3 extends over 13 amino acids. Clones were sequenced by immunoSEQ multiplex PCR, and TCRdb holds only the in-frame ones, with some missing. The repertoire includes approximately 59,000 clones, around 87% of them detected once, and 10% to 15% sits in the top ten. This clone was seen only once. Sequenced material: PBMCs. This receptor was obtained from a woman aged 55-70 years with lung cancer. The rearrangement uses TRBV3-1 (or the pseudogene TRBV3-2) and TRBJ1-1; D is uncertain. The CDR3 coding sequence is TGTGCCAGCAGCCATGAGGGCAACACTGAAGCTTTCTTT. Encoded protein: CASSHEGNTEAFF.